This T cell receptor beta chain was identified during a study of Graves' ophthalmopathy and Graves' hyperthyroidism (dated by TCRdb to 2016 to 2019). Study-wide context: Peripheral blood was collected at initial diagnosis, prior to any treatment. In total, 135 blood samples were TCR-sequenced: some 40 ophthalmopathy, some 75 hyperthyroidism and some 17 hyperthyroidism-to-ophthalmopathy patients. T-cell repertoires of thyroid tissue and blood were compared in more than 5 hyperthyroidism patients. Once sampling was done, hyperthyroidism patients were given methimazole at a starting dose of 30 mg daily, while ophthalmopathy patients were given high-dose intravenous methylprednisolone. For independent validation, a separate cohort was made up of approximately 19 hyperthyroidism patients plus 17 patients who later progressed from hyperthyroidism to ophthalmopathy. The study used signatures of the TCR beta repertoire to tell Graves' ophthalmopathy apart from Graves' hyperthyroidism and to predict which patients would progress to ophthalmopathy. To explore V-J signatures distinguishing ophthalmopathy from hyperthyroidism, a discovery set of roughly 100 patients (about 44 ophthalmopathy, roughly 60 stable hyperthyroidism) was enrolled.

Ophthalmopathy patients had moderately to severely active disease, Clinical Activity Score of at least 3, NOSPECS grade of at least 4, and disease duration under 3 months. Patients were excluded if they had other autoimmune diseases, uncontrolled infections, pregnancy or lactation. Diagnosis relied on clinical symptoms, serum thyroxine, TRAb, thyroid ultrasound and orbital computed tomography. PBMCs were isolated from 7.5 to 10 ml of fresh peripheral blood by Ficoll-Paque density gradient centrifugation. Trizol reagent was used to extract the total RNA, and its quality was then checked on an Agilent 2100 Bioanalyzer. With regard to this clonotype: No antigen is known for it. The junction does not match germline at one end; this may be a read error.

TCR beta CDR3 regions were amplified from RNA transcripts for repertoire sequencing. The first round of RT-PCR was done with HTBI primers and the Qiagen OneStep RT-PCR kit, and was followed by a second round of multiplex PCR, then size selection and purification. The libraries underwent paired-end sequencing with 100 bp reads on an Illumina HiSeq2000. The paper's processing steps were these. SOAPnuke was used for read processing, and reads with adapters, uncalled bases, a mean Phred below 15, or no exact constant-primer or identifier match were discarded. COPE v1.2.5 was used to merge high-quality paired reads. Unique nucleotide sequences were defined as clonotypes and aligned to IMGT TRB V, D and J references using MiTCR v1.1. The analysis was limited to V-J combinations with a frequency above 0.0001, which together covered more than 99% of repertoires. For each V-J combination, a TCR clonal expansion and chaos score was defined as the ratio of F50 clonal expansion to chaos observed in the TCRdist matrix. Welch's t-statistics and random forest were used to narrow the features down to around 12 V-J combinations, which were then fed into a naive Bayes classifier. Thyroid-blood repertoire similarity was quantified with the Morisita-Horn index. TCRdb reanalyzed the raw reads on its own, using fastp at Q25 for trimming and MiXCR for clone calling, and kept in-frame beta chains. Rows merge per CDR3 protein into single entries with the most common DNA and genes. For this entry, the V and J calls and clone size follow TCRdb and not the study's own pipeline. A total of about 48,000 distinct CDR3 sequences appear in this sample, 50% of them only once. Approximately 23% of the sample lies in the top ten.

The germline V gene (reference sequence) supplies CDR1 SSHAT and CDR2 FNYEAQ. The CDR3 measures 13 amino acids from cysteine to phenylalanine. The kept DNA is CDR3 alone, 39 bases in frame from the first base. Findings and caveats that apply to the study as a whole: In validation, the model predicted ophthalmopathy progression with 70.59% sensitivity and approximately 78% specificity; some 13 predicted patients were CT-confirmed with GO in a median of about 6.1 months. The 13-signature model separated ophthalmopathy from stable hyperthyroidism with 87.88% sensitivity and around 81% specificity in cross-validation, and 80%/75% in the test set. Most expanded thyroid clonotypes with a frequency above 0.001 also appeared in blood, which suggests that blood repertoires may reflect the immune response in the thyroid. Sample size was not predetermined statistically, and investigators were not blinded to group allocation.

Rearrangement joined TRBV7-7 to TRBJ2-1; matching of 5 bases hints at TRBD2 as the D gene. This TCR derives from an adult man with Graves' ophthalmopathy. Sequencing was done on a sample of peripheral blood. The CDR3 sequence is CASSRGLYNEQFF. The DNA sequence is as follows: TGTGCTAGCAGCCGCGGGTTGTACAATGAGCAGTTCTTC.